This TCR beta chain was found in a study of T cell changes during pregnancy in multiple sclerosis. Method: immunoSEQ multiplex PCR; TCRdb's copy keeps in-frame clones and lacks some. The repertoire holds tens of thousands of clones, with approximately 92% as singletons. Germline V gene data show CDR1 as MNHNS and CDR2 as SASEGT. The ends lost 7 bases at V and 5 bases at J; junction bases unmatched: 3. The CDR3 totals 13 residues. Specimen: peripheral blood, collected in the third trimester of pregnancy. The receptor was isolated from a female donor with multiple sclerosis, enrolled in a pregnancy study. The chain is built from TRBV6-1 and TRBJ2-2; TRBD2 aligns across 8 bases. Here the CDR3 reads CASNKRETGELFF. CDR3 DNA sequence: TGTGCCAGCAATAAGCGGGAGACCGGGGAGCTGTTTTTT.